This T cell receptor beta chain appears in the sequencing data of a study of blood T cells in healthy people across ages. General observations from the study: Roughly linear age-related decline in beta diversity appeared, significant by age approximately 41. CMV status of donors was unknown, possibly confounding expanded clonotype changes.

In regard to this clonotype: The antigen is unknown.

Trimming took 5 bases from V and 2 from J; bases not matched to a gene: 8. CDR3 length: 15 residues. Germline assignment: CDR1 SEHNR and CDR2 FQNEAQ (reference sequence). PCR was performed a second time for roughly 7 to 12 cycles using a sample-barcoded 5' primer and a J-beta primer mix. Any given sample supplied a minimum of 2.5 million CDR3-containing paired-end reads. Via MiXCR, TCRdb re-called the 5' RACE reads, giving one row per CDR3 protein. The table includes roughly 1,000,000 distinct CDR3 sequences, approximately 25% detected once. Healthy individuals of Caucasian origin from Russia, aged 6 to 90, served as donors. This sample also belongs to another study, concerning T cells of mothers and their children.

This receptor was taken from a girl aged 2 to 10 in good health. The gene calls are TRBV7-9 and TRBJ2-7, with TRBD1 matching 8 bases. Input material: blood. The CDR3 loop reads CASSRLWDRPYEQYF. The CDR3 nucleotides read TGTGCCAGCAGCCGACTCTGGGACAGGCCCTACGAGCAGTACTTC.